The 23 T cell receptor beta chains presented below share a single source sample, sequenced in a study of blood T cell repertoires in COVID-19. Clones were read by immunoSEQ multiplex PCR, and TCRdb kept only the in-frame ones, dropping some. The profile shows under 100,000 clones, more than 65% of them singletons. Sequenced input: peripheral blood. Source of these receptors: a woman aged 80 or older with active or convalescent COVID-19.

This chain joins TRBV18 and TRBJ1-2, with TRBD1 as a possible D gene (5 bases). V was shortened by 5 bases and J by 4 bases, with 17 bases between the two germline ends. Germline V gene lookup returns CDR1 KGHSH and CDR2 LQKENI. The CDR3 length is 15 residues. For the CDR3, the DNA is TGTGCCAGCTCAGGGACTGCCTTTAGGAGCTATGGCTACACCTTC. Amino acids: CASSGTAFRSYGYTF.

The chain has TRBV6-1 and TRBJ2-5; 14 bases align to TRBD2. CDR3 length: 16 amino acids. Germline assignment: CDR1 MNHNS and CDR2 SASEGT. With 4 bases clipped from V and 3 bases from J, the junction kept 4 bases outside the gene matches. The chain's CDR3 is CASSAVTSGGEETQYF. The CDR3 DNA is TGTGCCAGCAGTGCTGTGACTAGCGGGGGGGAAGAGACCCAGTACTTC.

This chain joins TRBV3-1 (or the pseudogene TRBV3-2) and TRBJ2-6; 8 nucleotides align to TRBD1. Trimming cost V 3 bases and J 1 base; bases outside gene matches: 17. This CDR3 is 21 amino acids long. Germline CDR1 LGHDT, CDR2 YNNKEL (reference sequence). In DNA form, the CDR3 reads TGTGCCAGCAGCCAGGAGGCCTATTCGCCGGACAGGGCGTCTGGGGCCAACGTCCTGACTTTC. This encodes CASSQEAYSPDRASGANVLTF.

The chain couples TRBV6-2 or TRBV6-3 to TRBJ1-1; TRBD1 matches 10 bases. The V segment lost 5 bases and the J segment 4 bases; nucleotides outside the gene matches: 7. This CDR3 region has 15 residues. The germline V gene has CDR1 MNHEY and CDR2 SVGEGT. In DNA, the CDR3 is TGTGCCAGCAGTATAGGTCGGACAGGGGGCACTGAAGCTTTCTTT. Its protein is CASSIGRTGGTEAFF.

This chain connects TRBV18 to TRBJ2-1, with TRBD1 identical over 9 bases. V gave up 6 bases and J gave up 8 bases; unmatched junction bases: 5. The CDR3 is 13 amino acids. The germline V gene has CDR1 KGHSH and CDR2 LQKENI. The CDR3 reads CASSQGQGYEQFF. CDR3 nucleotide sequence: TGTGCCAGCTCTCAAGGACAGGGGTATGAGCAGTTCTTC.

The chain couples TRBV11-2 to TRBJ2-7, with TRBD1 identical over 10 bases. This CDR3 region has 15 residues. The junction had 6 bases not matched to a gene; V was cut back by 5 bases and J by 2 bases. Germline assignment: CDR1 SGHAT and CDR2 FQNNGV. DNA for the CDR3: TGTGCCAGCAGCCGTGGGACAGGGGAGGCCTACGAGCAGTACTTC. This sequence encodes CASSRGTGEAYEQYF.

V is TRBV2 and J is TRBJ2-1; 10 bases are a match to TRBD2. The CDR3 runs to 15 residues. Germline V gene lookup returns CDR1 SNHLY and CDR2 FYNNEI. After removal of 2 bases from V and 9 bases from J, the junction contained 7 bases not matched to a gene. CDR3: CASSERAGGPSEQFF. Written as DNA, the CDR3 is TGTGCCAGCAGTGAAAGAGCGGGGGGGCCATCTGAGCAGTTCTTC.

V gene TRBV30 combines with J gene TRBJ1-1, with D unclear. Germline assignment: CDR1 GTSNPN and CDR2 SVGIG (reference sequence). This CDR3 contains 13 residues. V was trimmed by 2 bases and J by 1 base, leaving 8 bases between them. This chain's CDR3 is CAWSKGENTEAFF. Written as DNA, the CDR3 is TGTGCCTGGAGTAAGGGAGAGAACACTGAAGCTTTCTTT.

The chain employs TRBV11-2 and TRBJ2-2; maybe TRBD2 (6 bases). The V gene lost 1 base and the J gene lost 6 bases, with 12 bases spanning the gap. Looked up from germline, CDR1 is SGHAT and CDR2 is FQNNGV. The CDR3 has 15 residues. CDR3 bases: TGTGCCAGCAGCTTAGTGGCGGGGTCCTCCGGGGAGCTGTTTTTT. It codes for CASSLVAGSSGELFF.

The V and J genes are TRBV6-2 or TRBV6-3 and TRBJ2-3, with D possibly being TRBD1 (6 bases). V was trimmed by 7 bases and J by 4 bases, leaving 15 bases between them. CDR3 length equals 14 residues. Germline CDR1 MNHEY, CDR2 SVGEGT. CDR3 DNA sequence: TGTGCCAGCACCCCGGCAGGGGCCCCAGATACGCAGTATTTT. Its translation: CASTPAGAPDTQYF.

V usage is TRBV25-1 and J usage is TRBJ2-2, with TRBD2 matching over 8 bases. V shed 4 bases and J 4 bases; nucleotides not matched to a gene: 8. The length of the CDR3 is 16 residues. The germline gives CDR1 MGHDK, CDR2 SYGVNS. This CDR3 is CASSVGAGAFTGELFF. The CDR3 DNA reads as TGTGCCAGCAGTGTAGGAGCGGGGGCCTTCACCGGGGAGCTGTTTTTT.

J is TRBJ2-3 and V is TRBV20-1; 14 bases line up with TRBD2. J lost 1 base, V lost 3 bases, and 9 bases had no gene match. CDR3 size: 18 residues. Germline CDR1 reads DFQATT; CDR2 reads SNEGSKA (reference sequence). The CDR3 reads CSASPGLAGGLGTDTQYF. CDR3 coding DNA: TGCAGTGCTAGTCCTGGACTAGCGGGGGGACTGGGCACAGATACGCAGTATTTT.

The chain couples TRBV4-1 to TRBJ1-2; D uncertain. The CDR3 extends over 15 amino acids. Germline V lookup: CDR1 MGHRA, CDR2 YSYEKL. CDR3 DNA: TGCCCCCCCCCTCCACTCCCCATACCTAACTATGGCTACACCTTC. Amino acid sequence: CPPPPLPIPNYGYTF.

The V gene is TRBV6-5, the J gene TRBJ1-2; no reliable D call. There are 13 residues in the CDR3. Trimming took 5 bases from V and 3 from J, leaving 10 bases between them. Per the germline V gene, CDR1 is MNHEY and CDR2 is SVGAGI. The CDR3, as DNA: TGTGCCAGCAGTAAGTGGGCAGACTATGGCTACACCTTC. The encoded protein is CASSKWADYGYTF.

The rearrangement joins TRBV10-1 to TRBJ1-2; 7 positions agree with TRBD1. Germline CDR1 and CDR2: WNHNN and SYGVQD (reference sequence). The V gene end was trimmed by 7 bases and the J gene end by 6 bases; junction bases not matched to a gene: 17. The CDR3 totals 16 residues. The CDR3 coding sequence is TGCGCCAGCATCATAACCGGGACAGTCTTGCTGGATGGCTACACCTTC. The encoded protein is CASIITGTVLLDGYTF.

The chain uses TRBV18 and TRBJ1-6, with D unclear. Trimming took off 2 bases at V and 5 bases at J, with 7 bases between the two ends. Germline V lookup: CDR1 KGHSH, CDR2 LQKENI. There are 14 residues in the CDR3. The CDR3 DNA reads as TGTGCCAGCTCACCAGAGAGGGATAATTCACCCCTCCACTTT. Translating gives CASSPERDNSPLHF.

The chain recombines TRBV7-9 with TRBJ2-2; no firm D call. V was cut by 3 bases and J by 0 bases, with 8 bases left in between. Germline V gene sequence: CDR1 SEHNR, CDR2 FQNEAQ (reference sequence). The CDR3 sequence is 15 residues long. CDR3 coding DNA: TGTGCCAGCAGCTTGAGGCAAGCGAACACCGGGGAGCTGTTTTTT. Its translation: CASSLRQANTGELFF.

This chain uses TRBV19 with TRBJ2-3; D is perhaps TRBD2 (7 bases). The germline gives CDR1 LNHDA, CDR2 SQIVND (reference sequence). V was cut by 7 bases and J by 5 bases, with 16 bases left in between. This CDR3 is 14 amino acids long. CDR3 region: CASTQGRGLDTQYF. CDR3 sequence (DNA): TGTGCCAGTACCCAGGGGAGGGGTCTAGATACGCAGTATTTT.

The rearrangement uses TRBV19 and TRBJ2-1; 14 bases match TRBD2. V shed 3 bases, J shed 7 bases, and the junction held 11 bases outside the gene matches. Germline CDR1 and CDR2: LNHDA and SQIVND (reference sequence). This CDR3 region has 18 residues. CDR3: CASSIGAGLAGGRNEQFF. In DNA, the CDR3 is TGTGCCAGTAGTATTGGTGCCGGACTAGCGGGGGGCAGGAATGAGCAGTTCTTC. The entire variable domain, with the rest obtained from reference TRBV19 and TRBJ2-1, is as follows: DGGITQSPKYLFRKEGQNVTLSCEQNLNHDAMYWYRQDPGQGLRLIYYSQIVNDFQKGDIAEGYSVSREKKESFPLTVTSAQKNPTAFYLCASSIGAGLAGGRNEQFFGPGTRLTVL.

The V and J genes are TRBV20-1 and TRBJ2-5; D is perhaps TRBD2 (6 bases). CDR1 and CDR2 (germline): DFQATT, SNEGSKA (reference sequence). This CDR3 spans 14 amino acids. Trimming removed 3 bases at V and 2 bases at J, with 13 bases between. The CDR3 nucleotides read TGCAGTGCTAGTCGCGGGGCGGGTCAAGAGACCCAGTACTTC. Translated: CSASRGAGQETQYF.

The genes are TRBV7-8 and TRBJ1-1; possible D gene TRBD1, 5 bases. The germline V gene has CDR1 SGHVS and CDR2 FQNEAQ. This CDR3 is 15 amino acids long. V shed 5 bases and J shed 10 bases, with 23 bases lying between them. The CDR3 nucleotides are TGTGCCAGCAGCCCTATACAAGGGGCCTCCCTAGGAGCTTTCTTT. Residues: CASSPIQGASLGAFF.

The sample holds one count of this clone. The V and J genes are TRBV18 and TRBJ2-5; unclear D gene. CDR3 length equals 15 residues. V shed 6 bases and J shed 2 bases, with 16 bases lying between them. The germline V gene has CDR1 KGHSH and CDR2 LQKENI. Here the CDR3 DNA reads TGTGCCAGCTCGCCCGTCGGGTCGGTTCAAGAGACCCAGTACTTC. As protein: CASSPVGSVQETQYF.

This clone has more than one count but fewer than ten. This chain connects TRBV5-4 to TRBJ2-5; 7 bases map to TRBD2. This CDR3 contains 15 residues. V shed 0 bases and J 5 bases; nucleotides not matched to a gene: 7. Germline V gene data show CDR1 as SGHNT and CDR2 as YYREEE (reference sequence). The CDR3 region is CASSLAAGEGETQYF. The CDR3 coding sequence is TGTGCCAGCAGCTTGGCCGCGGGGGAGGGGGAGACCCAGTACTTC.